This passage covers 12 T cell receptor beta chains from one sample sequenced in a study of cytomegalovirus exposure and HLA in healthy donors. In the PCR, 60 Vbeta and 13 Jbeta primers were used. Generated by immunoSEQ multiplex PCR, the TCRdb table keeps only in-frame clones and is missing some. The table lists around 130,000 clones, about two thirds of them singletons. Source material: PBMCs. The receptors shown here come from a man aged 35-49 years in good health and CMV-seropositive.

The chain combines TRBV28 with TRBJ2-2; 16 nucleotides align to TRBD2. Trimming cost V 3 bases and J 5 bases; bases outside gene matches: 3. The germline gives CDR1 MDHEN, CDR2 SYDVKM. This CDR3 has 17 amino acids. The CDR3 bases are TGTGCCAGCAGTTTCGGGACTAGCGGGAGGGGGACCGGGGAGCTGTTTTTT. Protein: CASSFGTSGRGTGELFF.

The V call is TRBV7-9, the J call TRBJ1-4, with D perhaps TRBD1 (5 bases). V was shortened by 1 base and J by 6 bases, with 9 bases between the two germline ends. The CDR3 has 14 amino acids. Germline assignment: CDR1 SEHNR and CDR2 FQNEAQ (reference sequence). The CDR3: CASSLGTRDEKLFF. The CDR3 DNA reads as TGTGCCAGCAGCTTAGGGACACGGGATGAAAAACTGTTTTTT.

V usage is TRBV28 and J usage is TRBJ2-7; TRBD2 might be the D (6 bases). Trimming pared 3 bases from V and 1 base from J, leaving 10 bases between. In germline, CDR1 is MDHEN, CDR2 SYDVKM. The CDR3 spans 14 residues. The CDR3 sequence is CASSFGGVSYEQYF. Written as DNA, the CDR3 is TGTGCCAGCAGTTTTGGAGGGGTTTCCTACGAGCAGTACTTC.

V is TRBV28 and J is TRBJ2-7, with a tentative D call TRBD2 (6 bases). The CDR3 has 15 residues. The germline V gene has CDR1 MDHEN and CDR2 SYDVKM. V shed 3 bases and J shed 0 bases, with 12 bases lying between them. For the CDR3, the DNA is TGTGCCAGCAGTTTCGGACTACTAAACTCCTACGAGCAGTACTTC. Translated, it gives CASSFGLLNSYEQYF.

This rearrangement joins TRBV18 to TRBJ1-2; no firm D call. The V gene lost 7 bases and the J gene lost 6 bases, with 15 bases spanning the gap. Germline CDR1 KGHSH, CDR2 LQKENI. The CDR3 has 13 amino acids. CDR3 protein: CASFTVPGDGYTF. Written as DNA, the CDR3 is TGTGCCAGCTTCACCGTTCCCGGGGATGGCTACACCTTC.

This sequence joins TRBV2 and TRBJ1-1; D unresolved. Trimming shortened V by 7 bases and J by 4 bases, and 16 bases separated the two germline ends. Germline CDR1 is SNHLY and CDR2 is FYNNEI. The CDR3 has 14 residues. The CDR3 here is CASTPEVVVTEAFF. CDR3 bases: TGTGCCAGCACTCCCGAGGTCGTCGTCACTGAAGCTTTCTTT.

This clone has just a few counts. The chain has TRBV28 and TRBJ2-3; TRBD1 matches 7 bases. CDR3 size: 17 residues. The trim removed 3 bases at V and 3 bases at J, leaving 12 bases unmatched. The V gene's germline CDR1 is MDHEN and CDR2 SYDVKM. CDR3 nucleotides: TGTGCCAGCAGTTTTTTCGGCGGTGGCAGGGGGACAGATACGCAGTATTTT. Protein sequence: CASSFFGGGRGTDTQYF.

A word on this clone: The CDR3 does not close with the conserved phenylalanine or tryptophan, likely indicating a read error. The limits of the CDR3 on the DNA are not certain, so only TCRdb's listed CDR3 is given. The V call is TRBV7-9, the J call TRBJ1-2; the D call TRBD1 from the table was never checked on the DNA. CDR1 is SEHNR and CDR2 is FQNEAQ in the germline V gene (reference sequence). The CDR3 length is 14 residues, termini included. CDR3 region: CASRPHQDRAGIVH.

This chain connects TRBV19 to TRBJ1-1, with TRBD1 matching over 7 bases. There are 15 residues in the CDR3. The germline gives CDR1 LNHDA, CDR2 SQIVND (reference sequence). Trimming removed 6 bases from V and 3 bases from J; junction bases left unmatched: 10. The CDR3 bases are TGTGCCAGTAGCGCGGACAGGCGCTGGGACACTGAAGCTTTCTTT. It specifies CASSADRRWDTEAFF.

The gene calls are TRBV5-1 and TRBJ2-2; TRBD2 matches 8 bases. The V segment lost 4 bases and the J segment 0 bases; nucleotides outside the gene matches: 8. CDR3 length equals 17 residues. The germline V gene has CDR1 SGHRS and CDR2 YFSETQ. The CDR3 region is CASSKTLAGPNTGELFF. CDR3 DNA: TGCGCCAGCAGCAAAACCTTAGCGGGACCGAACACCGGGGAGCTGTTTTTT.

V and J are TRBV6-5 and TRBJ2-7, with 8 bases fitting TRBD1. The junction had 9 bases not matched to a gene; V was cut back by 4 bases and J by 4 bases. This CDR3 region has 15 residues. Germline-derived CDR1 and CDR2 are MNHEY and SVGAGI. CDR3 protein: CASSSPRQGRYEQYF. The CDR3 region has the DNA TGTGCCAGCAGTTCGCCCCGACAGGGGAGGTACGAGCAGTACTTC.

The chain recombines TRBV27 with TRBJ2-3; weak D call: TRBD1 (6 bases). Germline-derived CDR1 and CDR2 are MNHEY and SMNVEV (reference sequence). The V gene lost 7 bases and the J gene lost 0 bases, with 11 bases spanning the gap. The CDR3 spans 14 residues. The CDR3 here is CASMGAASTDTQYF. In DNA, the CDR3 is TGTGCCAGCATGGGGGCGGCTAGCACAGATACGCAGTATTTT.